Following are 3 T cell receptor beta chains from one sample sequenced in a study of siplizumab effects on memory and regulatory T cells. The method was immunoSEQ multiplex PCR; TCRdb's version includes in-frame clones alone and lacks a portion of them. The sample consists of approximately 94,000 clones, 75% to 95% of them appearing once. Sequencing used CD4+ T cells sorted from blood. Receptors were obtained from a human donor in good health.

This chain uses TRBV2 with TRBJ2-7, with D maybe TRBD1 (6 bases). This CDR3 region has 14 residues. Germline assignment: CDR1 SNHLY and CDR2 FYNNEI. Trimming took off 5 bases at V and 1 base at J, with 12 bases between the two ends. In DNA form, the CDR3 reads TGTGCCAGCAGTCCGACAGGTAAATCCTACGAGCAGTACTTC. It is translated as CASSPTGKSYEQYF.

V is TRBV10-3 and J is TRBJ2-7; tentatively, D is TRBD1 (6 bases). The CDR3 contains 13 residues. Trimming removed 4 bases from V and 2 bases from J, with 9 bases in between. CDR1 is ENHRY, CDR2 SYGVKD, per germline. CDR3: CAISAGQPYEQYF. The CDR3 DNA follows: TGTGCCATCAGTGCCGGACAGCCCTACGAGCAGTACTTC.

This clone was counted once. V usage is TRBV19 and J usage is TRBJ2-7, with D possibly matching TRBD2 (6 bases). The V gene's germline CDR1 is LNHDA and CDR2 SQIVND (reference sequence). With 9 bases removed from V and 0 bases from J, the gap between germline ends came to 24 bases. The CDR3 totals 17 residues. CDR3 sequence (DNA): TGTGCCAGACCAGGGACGGAACCGGGACTGGACTCCTACGAGCAGTACTTC. It is translated as CARPGTEPGLDSYEQYF.